The 20 T cell receptor beta chains below all came from one sample that was sequenced in a study of cytomegalovirus exposure and HLA in healthy donors. The PCR was carried out with 60 Vbeta primers and 13 Jbeta primers. Profiling relied on immunoSEQ multiplex PCR, and the TCRdb table lists in-frame clones only, not all of them. The data contain under 150,000 clones, roughly 77% of them singletons. The sample consisted of PBMCs. These receptors were taken from a man younger than 35 in good health and CMV-seronegative.

This chain connects TRBV11-2 to TRBJ1-2, with 11 bases matching TRBD1. The CDR3 is 14 residues long. Trimming at V came to 5 bases and at J to 8 bases, leaving 7 bases not matched to a gene. Germline values: CDR1 SGHAT, CDR2 FQNNGV. The chain's CDR3 is CASSGQGASLGYTF. CDR3 bases: TGTGCCAGCAGCGGACAGGGGGCCAGCTTGGGCTACACCTTC.

The chain combines TRBV4-1 with TRBJ1-6; TRBD1 agrees at 8 bases. Germline lookup yields CDR1 MGHRA and CDR2 YSYEKL. Trimming at V came to 4 bases and at J to 7 bases, leaving 3 bases not matched to a gene. The CDR3 sequence is 14 residues long. CDR3 DNA sequence: TGCGCCAGCAGCCGGGGACAGGACAATTCACCCCTCCACTTT. Translating it yields CASSRGQDNSPLHF.

The chain is built from TRBV7-9 and TRBJ1-1; 10 bases line up with TRBD1. CDR3 length equals 14 residues. From germline, CDR1 is SEHNR and CDR2 FQNEAQ (reference sequence). Trimming at V came to 5 bases and at J to 6 bases, leaving 6 bases not matched to a gene. CDR3 sequence reads: CASSTGTGVSEAFF. The CDR3, as DNA: TGTGCCAGCAGCACCGGGACAGGGGTCTCTGAAGCTTTCTTT.

The genes are TRBV4-1 and TRBJ2-3; no firm D call. The V end lost 3 bases, the J end lost 2 bases, and 15 bases lay between the germline ends. This CDR3 comprises 16 residues. Looked up from germline, CDR1 is MGHRA and CDR2 is YSYEKL. In nucleotides, the CDR3 is TGCGCCAGCAGCCAGCGGAGCATATCCCACACAGATACGCAGTATTTT. Its translation: CASSQRSISHTDTQYF.

The chain uses TRBV7-2 and TRBJ2-2; TRBD2 aligns across 8 bases. With V trimmed by 5 bases and J by 2 bases, 4 bases remained unmatched. CDR3 length: 15 residues. Germline assignment: CDR1 SGHTA and CDR2 FQGNSA. The CDR3 sequence is CASSPRGGNTGELFF. DNA for the CDR3: TGTGCCAGCAGCCCTCGGGGGGGCAACACCGGGGAGCTGTTTTTT.

The chain carries TRBV27 and TRBJ2-1; D is perhaps TRBD2 (6 bases). CDR1 is MNHEY, CDR2 SMNVEV, per germline (reference sequence). The CDR3 spans 12 residues. Trimming stripped 4 bases from V and 11 bases from J, with 12 bases between. The CDR3 protein is CASSSGTPKQFF. The CDR3 DNA is TGTGCCAGCAGTTCCGGGACTCCTAAGCAGTTCTTC.

The V and J genes are TRBV4-1 and TRBJ2-3; D gene unclear. Germline V CDR1 and CDR2: MGHRA, YSYEKL. V was shortened by 1 base and J by 5 bases, with 13 bases between the two germline ends. This CDR3 is built from 15 residues. CDR3 residues: CASSQAAATQDTQYF. In DNA form, the CDR3 reads TGCGCCAGCAGCCAAGCCGCGGCTACCCAAGATACGCAGTATTTT.

The chain carries TRBV19 and TRBJ1-5; TRBD1 agrees at 9 bases. V lost 5 bases and J lost 1; bases outside the gene matches: 12. Germline V lookup: CDR1 LNHDA, CDR2 SQIVND (reference sequence). The CDR3 is made up of 18 amino acids. The CDR3 is CASSGHRGLVASNQPQHF. The CDR3 DNA is TGTGCCAGTAGTGGGCACAGGGGGCTAGTGGCGAGCAATCAGCCCCAGCATTTT.

The chain carries TRBV2 and TRBJ1-5; 7 bases are a match to TRBD1. J gave up 3 bases and V 8 bases, and 13 bases lay outside the gene matches. The CDR3 has 16 residues. Germline values: CDR1 SNHLY, CDR2 FYNNEI. Here the CDR3 DNA reads TGTGCCAGCTCCTACCTCCATGGACAGGCCAATCAGCCCCAGCATTTT. This encodes CASSYLHGQANQPQHF.

V usage is TRBV5-8 and J usage is TRBJ2-3; 9 bases fit TRBD2. The CDR3 length is 16 residues. The trim removed 4 bases at V and 2 bases at J, leaving 8 bases unmatched. CDR1 is SGHTS and CDR2 is YDEGEE in the germline V gene. CDR3 nucleotides: TGTGCCAGCAGCGCGGACGCTAGCGGGATCACAGATACGCAGTATTTT. Translation: CASSADASGITDTQYF. Full variable domain (outside the CDR3, taken from reference TRBV5-8 and TRBJ2-3): EAGVTQSPTHLIKTRGQQATLRCSPISGHTSVYWYQQALGLGLQFLLWYDEGEERNRGNFPPRFSGRQFPNYSSELNVNALELEDSALYLCASSADASGITDTQYFGPGTRLTVL.

This clone was seen a single time. V gene TRBV27 combines with J gene TRBJ1-2; D gene ambiguous. Trimming removed 4 bases from V and 0 bases from J, with 12 bases in between. CDR3 length: 15 amino acids. Germline assignment: CDR1 MNHEY and CDR2 SMNVEV (reference sequence). CDR3 amino acids: CASSSLMAANYGYTF. The CDR3 nucleotides read TGTGCCAGCAGTTCCCTGATGGCAGCTAACTATGGCTACACCTTC.

The rearrangement joins TRBV2 to TRBJ2-7; TRBD2 matches at 7 bases. V trimming: 6 bases; J trimming: 2 bases; junction bases outside the gene matches: 10. From germline, CDR1 is SNHLY and CDR2 FYNNEI. This CDR3 is 15 amino acids long. In DNA form, the CDR3 reads TGTGCCAGCAGGTCTAGCGGATCCGAGACCTACGAGCAGTACTTC. This encodes CASRSSGSETYEQYF.

In this sample, this clone turned up a few times. The chain joins TRBV19 to TRBJ2-5, with 8 nucleotides matching TRBD1. Losses at the gene ends were 2 bases for V and 4 bases for J; bases not matched to a gene: 3. Germline V CDR1 and CDR2: LNHDA, SQIVND (reference sequence). The CDR3 has 14 residues. The CDR3 here is CASSIRTGTETQYF. In DNA form, the CDR3 reads TGTGCCAGTAGTATAAGGACAGGGACAGAGACCCAGTACTTC.

The CDR3 sequence: CASSQVGGENTEAFF. The CDR3 DNA reads as TGCGCCAGCAGCCAAGTAGGGGGAGAGAACACTGAAGCTTTCTTT. The chain joins TRBV5-1 to TRBJ1-1; tentatively, D is TRBD1 (6 bases). CDR1 is SGHRS, CDR2 YFSETQ, per germline. V lost 4 bases and J lost 1, with 14 bases in between. The CDR3 runs to 15 residues.

The DNA for the CDR3 is TGCGCCAGCAGCTTGGGATCAGCAACTAATGAAAAACTGTTTTTT. It encodes CASSLGSATNEKLFF. This sequence joins TRBV5-1 and TRBJ1-4, with D unclear. V lost 0 bases, J lost 0 bases, and 6 bases lay in between. The CDR3 totals 15 residues. CDR1 SGHRS and CDR2 YFSETQ come from the germline V gene.

This clone was recorded a few times. The chain joins TRBV6-5 to TRBJ2-7; D is possibly TRBD2 (6 bases). The germline V and J ends were trimmed by 5 bases and 4 bases, with 12 bases remaining between them. Germline V CDR1 and CDR2: MNHEY, SVGAGI. The length of the CDR3 is 13 residues. For the CDR3, the DNA is TGTGCCAGCAGTCGGGACGGGAGTTACGAGCAGTACTTC. It is translated as CASSRDGSYEQYF.

The rearrangement uses TRBV7-2 and TRBJ2-1; D perhaps matches TRBD1 (6 bases). This CDR3 is 14 amino acids long. V was trimmed by 5 bases and J by 8 bases, leaving 16 bases between them. Germline V CDR1 and CDR2: SGHTA, FQGNSA. CDR3 amino acids: CASSDRQAWDEQFF. For the CDR3, the DNA is TGTGCCAGCAGCGACCGACAGGCCTGGGATGAGCAGTTCTTC. Based on the CDR3 plus reference TRBV7-2 and TRBJ2-1, the full variable domain is GAGVSQSPSNKVTEKGKDVELRCDPISGHTALYWYRQSLGQGLEFLIYFQGNSAPDKSGLPSDRFSAERTGGSVSTLTIQRTQQEDSAVYLCASSDRQAWDEQFFGPGTRLTVL.

The rearrangement links TRBV29-1 to TRBJ1-1; D might be TRBD1 (5 bases). V lost 6 bases, J lost 8 bases, and 10 bases lay in between. The germline gives CDR1 SQVTM, CDR2 ANQGSEA. This CDR3 is 10 amino acids long. DNA for the CDR3: TGCAGCGTGAAGCAGGGAGAAGCTTTCTTT. Protein sequence: CSVKQGEAFF.

The chain has TRBV9 and TRBJ1-1, with a tentative D call TRBD1 (6 bases). The V gene's germline CDR1 is SGDLS and CDR2 YYNGEE. The CDR3 has 12 residues. Between the trimmed V and J ends, which lost 0 bases and 8 bases, there was a span of 8 bases. The CDR3 spells CASSVEGTEAFF. In DNA, the CDR3 is TGTGCCAGCAGCGTAGAAGGGACAGAAGCTTTCTTT.

The chain has TRBV5-1 and TRBJ2-5; D is unclear. Per germline, CDR1 SGHRS and CDR2 YFSETQ. This CDR3 region has 15 residues. V dropped 0 bases and J dropped 1 base, with 10 bases sitting between them. The CDR3 sequence: CASSLVASGQETQYF. Here the CDR3 DNA reads TGCGCCAGCAGCTTGGTGGCATCGGGCCAAGAGACCCAGTACTTC. The full variable domain, completed using reference TRBV5-1 and TRBJ2-5, is KAGVTQTPRYLIKTRGQQVTLSCSPISGHRSVSWYQQTPGQGLQFLFEYFSETQRNKGNFPGRFSGRQFSNSRSEMNVSTLELGDSALYLCASSLVASGQETQYFGPGTRLLVL.